A selection of T cell receptor beta chains follows, all from one sample in a study of T-cell memory formation after mild COVID-19. A single record per CDR3 protein comes from TCRdb applying MiXCR to the 5' RACE reads. The table shows more than 250,000 distinct CDR3 sequences, with 15% to 20% occurring only once. The material sequenced was PBMCs or a T cell subset sorted from them (not recorded which). The receptors originated from a man aged 18-30 years who had mild COVID-19 (a few samples of this study predate the infection). Cell type and time point are not known. Each CDR3 is given with its conserved first and last residue. The order of the fields is clone size, D gene, J gene, V gene, CDR3 protein, CDR3 DNA. The D gene is left open where the match is weak. Clone size is shown for a subset of rows, as once, few, many or a class of expanded clone.

clone size: few
D gene: .
J gene: TRBJ1-5
V gene: TRBV27
CDR3 protein: CASSSDGGLGNQPQHF
CDR3 DNA: TGTGCCAGCAGCTCCGACGGGGGCCTGGGTAATCAGCCCCAGCATTTT

clone size: few
D gene: TRBD1
J gene: TRBJ2-3
V gene: TRBV9
CDR3 protein: CASSPDRGGTDTQYF
CDR3 DNA: TGTGCCAGCAGCCCTGACAGGGGCGGCACAGATACGCAGTATTTT

clone size: .
D gene: .
J gene: TRBJ2-3
V gene: TRBV20-1
CDR3 protein: CSATKFSASTDTQYF
CDR3 DNA: TGCAGTGCCACTAAGTTTTCCGCTAGCACAGATACGCAGTATTTT

clone size: many
D gene: .
J gene: TRBJ2-2
V gene: TRBV21-1
CDR3 protein: CASSKLDRANTGELFF
CDR3 DNA: TGTGCCAGCAGCAAGCTTGACAGGGCGAACACCGGGGAGCTGTTTTTT

clone size: .
D gene: .
J gene: TRBJ1-3
V gene: TRBV9
CDR3 protein: CASSGTFSGNTIYF
CDR3 DNA: TGTGCCAGCAGCGGGACATTCTCTGGAAACACCATATATTTT

clone size: .
D gene: .
J gene: TRBJ2-3
V gene: TRBV7-2
CDR3 protein: CASSLVSTDTQYF
CDR3 DNA: TGTGCCAGCAGCTTAGTCAGCACAGATACGCAGTATTTT

clone size: many
D gene: .
J gene: TRBJ2-5
V gene: TRBV12-3/TRBV12-4
CDR3 protein: CASSPDGQETQYF
CDR3 DNA: TGTGCCAGCAGCCCTGACGGCCAAGAGACCCAGTACTTC

clone size: .
D gene: .
J gene: TRBJ2-5
V gene: TRBV7-2
CDR3 protein: CASSLVRTQYF
CDR3 DNA: TGTGCCAGCAGCTTAGTTCGGACCCAGTACTTC

clone size: few
D gene: .
J gene: TRBJ1-1
V gene: TRBV18
CDR3 protein: CASSPGGRNTEAFF
CDR3 DNA: TGTGCCAGCTCACCCGGGGGGCGGAACACTGAAGCTTTCTTT

clone size: .
D gene: .
J gene: TRBJ2-2
V gene: TRBV5-1
CDR3 protein: CASSLGAPPELFF
CDR3 DNA: TGCGCCAGCAGCTTGGGAGCGCCGCCGGAGCTGTTTTTT

clone size: .
D gene: .
J gene: TRBJ2-1
V gene: TRBV29-1
CDR3 protein: CSVRTVLYNEQFF
CDR3 DNA: TGCAGCGTGAGGACCGTGTTATACAATGAGCAGTTCTTC

clone size: many
D gene: .
J gene: TRBJ2-2
V gene: TRBV7-3
CDR3 protein: CASSLGVGPGELFF
CDR3 DNA: TGTGCCAGCAGCTTAGGGGTTGGCCCCGGGGAGCTGTTTTTT

clone size: many
D gene: .
J gene: TRBJ1-1
V gene: TRBV20-1
CDR3 protein: CSADPGGTEAFF
CDR3 DNA: TGCAGTGCCGACCCAGGCGGGACAGAAGCTTTCTTT

clone size: .
D gene: TRBD2
J gene: TRBJ2-3
V gene: TRBV11-2
CDR3 protein: CASSLGAGGSTDTQYF
CDR3 DNA: TGTGCCAGCAGCTTGGGAGCGGGGGGTAGCACAGATACGCAGTATTTT

clone size: few
D gene: TRBD1
J gene: TRBJ1-3
V gene: TRBV7-3
CDR3 protein: CASSPGTDGNTIYF
CDR3 DNA: TGTGCCAGCAGCCCGGGGACAGATGGAAACACCATATATTTT

clone size: few
D gene: TRBD2
J gene: TRBJ2-2
V gene: TRBV4-3
CDR3 protein: CASSQDATTSGGRELFF
CDR3 DNA: TGCGCCAGCAGCCAAGACGCTACGACTAGCGGGGGCCGGGAGCTGTTTTTT

clone size: .
D gene: .
J gene: TRBJ2-2
V gene: TRBV6-1
CDR3 protein: CASSGVLLGELFF
CDR3 DNA: TGTGCCAGCTCGGGGGTCTTACTCGGGGAGCTGTTTTTT

clone size: few
D gene: TRBD1
J gene: TRBJ1-1
V gene: TRBV4-2
CDR3 protein: CASSQGDFRGSEAFF
CDR3 DNA: TGTGCCAGCAGCCAAGGCGACTTCAGGGGGTCGGAGGCTTTCTTT

clone size: few
D gene: .
J gene: TRBJ1-1
V gene: TRBV2
CDR3 protein: CASPDGGGTEAFF
CDR3 DNA: TGTGCCAGCCCTGATGGGGGTGGCACTGAAGCTTTCTTT